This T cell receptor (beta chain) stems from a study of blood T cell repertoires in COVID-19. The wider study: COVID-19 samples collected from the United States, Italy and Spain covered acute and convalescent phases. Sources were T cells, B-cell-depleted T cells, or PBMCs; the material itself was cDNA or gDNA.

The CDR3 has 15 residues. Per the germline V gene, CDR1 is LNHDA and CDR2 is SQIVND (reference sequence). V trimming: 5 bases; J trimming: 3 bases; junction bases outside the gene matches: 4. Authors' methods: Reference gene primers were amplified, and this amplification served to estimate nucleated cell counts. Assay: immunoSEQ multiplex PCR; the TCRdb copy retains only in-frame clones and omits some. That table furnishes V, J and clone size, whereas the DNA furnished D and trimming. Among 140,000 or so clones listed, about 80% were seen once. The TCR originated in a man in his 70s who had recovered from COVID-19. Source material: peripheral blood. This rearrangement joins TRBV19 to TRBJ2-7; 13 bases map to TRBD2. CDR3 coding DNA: TGTGCCAGTAGTGTCGGACTAGCGGGAGTCTACGAGCAGTACTTC. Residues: CASSVGLAGVYEQYF.